The rows below give T cell receptor beta chains drawn from one sample of a study of T-cell reconstitution after alpha-beta-depleted transplantation in children. A single record per CDR3 protein comes from TCRdb applying MiXCR to the PCR reads. This sample has hundreds of thousands of distinct CDR3 sequences, with approximately 8% found just once. Material: PBMCs, mostly from graft donor cells, obtained 180 days after TCRalphabeta/CD19-depleted stem cell transplant. All receptors derive from a male patient under 18 who had a stem cell transplant for acute lymphoblastic leukemia, so the T cells may come from the graft donor. Both conserved end residues are part of each CDR3. D genes are given only for firm matches. The listing skips clone size in some rows; elsewhere it reads once, few, many or a size class.

v_gene	j_gene	d_gene	abundance	CDR3nt	CDR3aa
TRBV11-3	TRBJ2-2	TRBD1	many	TGTGCCAGCAGCTTCGGGACAGGGGGCTCAGGGGAGCTGTTTTTT	CASSFGTGGSGELFF
TRBV4-1	TRBJ2-2	TRBD2	many	TGCGCCAGCAGCCAGTCCTCCTTAGCGGGAGGCGACACCGGGGAGCTGTTTTTT	CASSQSSLAGGDTGELFF
TRBV10-3	TRBJ2-7	NA	many	TGTGCCATCAGTGAAAGGGCAGGTTATTCCTACGAGCAGTACTTC	CAISERAGYSYEQYF
TRBV19	TRBJ2-5	NA	NA	TGTGCCAGTAGAGACCCGGGCGCGGGAGAGACCCAGTACTTC	CASRDPGAGETQYF
TRBV3-1	TRBJ2-7	NA	many	TGTGCCAGCAGCCAAGATTACACAGAAAGCTCCTACGAGCAGTACTTC	CASSQDYTESSYEQYF
TRBV11-2	TRBJ2-1	TRBD2	many	TGTGCCAGCAGGGAGACTAGCGCCGGATACAATGAGCAGTTCTTC	CASRETSAGYNEQFF
TRBV10-3	TRBJ2-1	NA	many	TGTGCCATCTCCCGGGGTAGCTCCTACAATGAGCAGTTCTTC	CAISRGSSYNEQFF
TRBV18	TRBJ1-1	NA	few	TGTGCCAGCTCAAAGGGACAGAACACTGAAGCTTTCTTT	CASSKGQNTEAFF
TRBV28	TRBJ2-6	NA	NA	TGTGCCAGCAGTTTAGTTTTCTCTGGGGCCAACGTCCTGACTTTC	CASSLVFSGANVLTF
TRBV11-2	TRBJ2-3	NA	many	TGTGCCAGCTCCCCCAGGAGGGCGGGGTCCACAGATACGCAGTATTTT	CASSPRRAGSTDTQYF
TRBV11-2	TRBJ1-6	TRBD1	many	TGTGCCAGCAGCTTTACGGGACAGCCAAATAATTCACCCCTCCACTTT	CASSFTGQPNNSPLHF
TRBV3-1	TRBJ2-2	NA	NA	TGTGCCAGCAGTCAAATATCCGGGGAGCTGTTTTTT	CASSQISGELFF
TRBV27	TRBJ2-3	TRBD1	many	TGTGCCAGCAGTCCCCCGGGACAGGGGAACACAGATACGCAGTATTTT	CASSPPGQGNTDTQYF
TRBV6-2/TRBV6-3	TRBJ2-3	NA	many	TGTGCCAGCATCGACGGGGGAGGCACAGATACGCAGTATTTT	CASIDGGGTDTQYF
TRBV20-1	TRBJ2-7	NA	many	TGCAGTGCTAGAACCCCTGGGACCGCCCCCTACGAGCAGTACTTC	CSARTPGTAPYEQYF
TRBV20-1	TRBJ2-7	NA	many	TGCAGTGCTAGTTCATCGACGGAAGCCTACGAGCAGTACTTC	CSASSSTEAYEQYF
TRBV20-1	TRBJ2-3	NA	many	TGCAGTGCTAGGCGGGACCACGGCACAGATACGCAGTATTTT	CSARRDHGTDTQYF
TRBV5-6	TRBJ2-1	NA	many	TGTGCCAGCAGCTTTCATCACAGGGAGGGCTACAATGAGCAGTTCTTC	CASSFHHREGYNEQFF
TRBV7-3	TRBJ2-2	NA	many	TGTGCCAGCAGCCCACTCGGAAACTACACCGGGGAGCTGTTTTTT	CASSPLGNYTGELFF
TRBV12-3/TRBV12-4	TRBJ2-1	NA	many	TGTGCCAGCAGTTTAGAAGGGGGGGGCAATGAGCAGTTCTTC	CASSLEGGGNEQFF
TRBV12-3/TRBV12-4	TRBJ2-5	NA	many	TGTGCCAGCAGTCCCAGTCCGTACCAAGAGACCCAGTACTTC	CASSPSPYQETQYF
TRBV6-2/TRBV6-3	TRBJ2-1	NA	many	TGTGCCAGCGTAGCTAGCTCCTACAATGAGCAGTTCTTC	CASVASSYNEQFF
TRBV14	TRBJ1-3	TRBD1	many	TGTGCCAGCAGCCTTTCGACAGGGGCAGGTGGAAACACCATATATTTT	CASSLSTGAGGNTIYF
TRBV2	TRBJ2-4	TRBD2	NA	TGTGCCAGCAGTGACCCGGGGGGCATTCAGTACTTC	CASSDPGGIQYF
TRBV2	TRBJ2-3	TRBD2	many	TGTGCCACCCACCCAGGACTAGCGGGAGGGCTCCGCACAGATACGCAGTATTTT	CATHPGLAGGLRTDTQYF
TRBV6-5	TRBJ1-2	NA	many	TGTGCCAGCAGTTACTCGGACAGATATGGCTACACCTTC	CASSYSDRYGYTF
TRBV28	TRBJ2-1	NA	many	TGTGCCAGCACGCCAGGGACCTCCTACAATGAGCAGTTCTTC	CASTPGTSYNEQFF
TRBV5-1	TRBJ2-5	TRBD1	many	TGCGCCAGCAGCAAAGGGACAGAGCAAGAGACCCAGTACTTC	CASSKGTEQETQYF
TRBV7-4	TRBJ1-2	NA	many	TGTGCCAGCAGCCCAAAGACCGTCCCCGACTATGGCTACACCTTC	CASSPKTVPDYGYTF
TRBV7-2	TRBJ2-5	TRBD1	many	TGTGCCAGCAGCTTCGAGGGGGCAGAGACCCAGTACTTC	CASSFEGAETQYF
TRBV29-1	TRBJ2-1	TRBD2	many	TGCAGCCCAGACAATAGCGGGAGAGGGGGCAATGAGCAGTTCTTC	CSPDNSGRGGNEQFF
TRBV7-8	TRBJ2-7	NA	many	TGTGCCAGCAGCTTTTTGGGGTCTACCTACGAGCAGTACTTC	CASSFLGSTYEQYF
TRBV6-1	TRBJ1-6	NA	NA	TGTGCCAGCAGGGGCCCAGGGCGACCTTCACCCCTCCACTTT	CASRGPGRPSPLHF
TRBV11-2	TRBJ2-5	NA	many	TGTGCCAGCAGCTTGGGGCAGTTAGAGACCCAGTACTTC	CASSLGQLETQYF
TRBV7-8	TRBJ2-2	NA	many	TGTGCCAGCAGCAATTGGGGTAGAGGCACCGGGGAGCTGTTTTTT	CASSNWGRGTGELFF
TRBV20-1	TRBJ2-1	TRBD2	many	TGCAGTGCTAGAGATCTAGCGGGGGGGCGGTACAATGAGCAGTTCTTC	CSARDLAGGRYNEQFF
TRBV20-1	TRBJ2-3	NA	NA	TGCAGTGGTGAGACAGATACGCAGTATTTT	CSGETDTQYF
TRBV5-1	TRBJ2-1	NA	many	TGCGCCAGCAGCTTGCTCAGGGTGGAGGAGCAGTTCTTC	CASSLLRVEEQFF
TRBV12-3/TRBV12-4	TRBJ2-7	NA	many	TGTGCCAGCAGTGGTGGGACTTTCTACGAGCAGTACTTC	CASSGGTFYEQYF
TRBV7-9	TRBJ2-7	NA	many	TGTGCCAGCAGTTCTCGGGACGTACTCTACGAGCAGTACTTC	CASSSRDVLYEQYF
TRBV7-6	TRBJ2-6	NA	many	TGTGCCAGCAGCTTGCGCGGGGTCCCCTCTGGGGCCAACGTCCTGACTTTC	CASSLRGVPSGANVLTF
TRBV28	TRBJ1-1	TRBD1	many	TGTGCCAGCAGTTGGACAGGGGGGATGAACACTGAAGCTTTCTTT	CASSWTGGMNTEAFF
TRBV5-1	TRBJ1-2	NA	many	TGCGCCAGCAGCTTAGGCGGGGAGTATGATGGCTACACCTTC	CASSLGGEYDGYTF
TRBV5-1	TRBJ1-1	NA	many	TGCGCCAGCAGAAGGTCACAGGCGAACACTGAAGCTTTCTTT	CASRRSQANTEAFF
TRBV7-6	TRBJ1-2	NA	many	TGTGCCACCACTTCCGGAGGCAGGGAGAACTATGGCTACACCTTC	CATTSGGRENYGYTF
TRBV7-2	TRBJ2-5	TRBD2	medium-sized	TGTGCCAGCAGCTACCGGACTAGCGGAGAGACCCAGTACTTC	CASSYRTSGETQYF
TRBV7-2	TRBJ2-2	NA	many	TGTGCCAGCAGCTCCCTTAACACCGGGGAGCTGTTTTTT	CASSSLNTGELFF
TRBV18	TRBJ1-2	TRBD1	many	TGTGCCAGCTCACTACTCGGACAGGGGCTTGGCTACACCTTC	CASSLLGQGLGYTF
TRBV18	TRBJ1-4	TRBD1	few	TGTGCCAGCTCACCATCTCGACAGGGGGAGGAAAAACTGTTTTTT	CASSPSRQGEEKLFF
TRBV6-5	TRBJ1-2	NA	many	TGTGCCAGCAGTTACGGGGGGGGAGATCACACCTTC	CASSYGGGDHTF
TRBV7-2	TRBJ2-3	TRBD2	many	TGTGCCAGCAGCATGGGACTAGCGGGATACACAGATACGCAGTATTTT	CASSMGLAGYTDTQYF
TRBV4-2	TRBJ1-2	NA	NA	TGTGCCAGCAGCCAAGAACCAGGGTTTTATGGCTACACCTTC	CASSQEPGFYGYTF
TRBV24-1	TRBJ2-5	TRBD2	few	TGTGCCACCGCCAGGGCGGGGGGAGAGACCCAGTACTTC	CATARAGGETQYF
TRBV2	TRBJ1-1	NA	many	TGTGCCAGCAACCCGATTGGGGCTGAAGCTTTCTTT	CASNPIGAEAFF
TRBV12-3/TRBV12-4	TRBJ2-5	TRBD1	many	TGTGCCATCCTTGAGGGACAGAGGGAGACCCAGTACTTC	CAILEGQRETQYF
TRBV6-5	TRBJ1-1	NA	many	TGTGCCAGCAGTTACAGTCCCCCACGGGGCCCCCGCGCTGAAGCTTTCTTT	CASSYSPPRGPRAEAFF
TRBV20-1	TRBJ2-7	TRBD2	many	TGCAGTGCTTCCGGGACTAGTGGCCACGAGCAGTACTTC	CSASGTSGHEQYF
TRBV7-2	TRBJ2-1	TRBD1	many	TGTGCCAGCAGCCTCCGGGACAGGGGGAATGAGCAGTTCTTC	CASSLRDRGNEQFF
TRBV7-2	TRBJ2-7	NA	many	TGTGCCAGCAGCTTAGTCTTGTCTTACCCCTACGAGCAGTACTTC	CASSLVLSYPYEQYF